This T cell receptor (beta chain) was recovered during a study of cytomegalovirus exposure and HLA in healthy donors. Study-wide background: The roughly 110 validation repertoires matched the 600 to 700 first-cohort repertoires in platform, a later analysis reported.

Sequencing was performed with immunoSEQ multiplex PCR; in TCRdb, only in-frame clones are kept and a portion is missing. The sample lists around 94,000 clones; 85% to 95% were seen once. The CDR3 length is 15 residues. J was trimmed by 8 bases and V by 5 bases; bases with no gene match: 6. Germline V gene sequence: CDR1 SGHVS, CDR2 FNYEAQ. This clone appeared once. Its cognate antigen is unknown. Study-wide points: The classifier was said to identify cytomegalovirus status with high specificity and sensitivity. Subsequent analysis of the approximately 110 validation repertoires found a tendency for first-cohort TCR clusters to co-occur.

Sample: PBMCs. The clonotype originates from a woman younger than 30 in good health and CMV-seronegative. The chain employs TRBV7-6 and TRBJ2-1, with 13 bases identical to TRBD2. The CDR3 reads CASSPTSGRRDEQFF. CDR3 nucleotide sequence: TGTGCCAGCAGCCCGACTAGCGGGAGGCGAGATGAGCAGTTCTTC.